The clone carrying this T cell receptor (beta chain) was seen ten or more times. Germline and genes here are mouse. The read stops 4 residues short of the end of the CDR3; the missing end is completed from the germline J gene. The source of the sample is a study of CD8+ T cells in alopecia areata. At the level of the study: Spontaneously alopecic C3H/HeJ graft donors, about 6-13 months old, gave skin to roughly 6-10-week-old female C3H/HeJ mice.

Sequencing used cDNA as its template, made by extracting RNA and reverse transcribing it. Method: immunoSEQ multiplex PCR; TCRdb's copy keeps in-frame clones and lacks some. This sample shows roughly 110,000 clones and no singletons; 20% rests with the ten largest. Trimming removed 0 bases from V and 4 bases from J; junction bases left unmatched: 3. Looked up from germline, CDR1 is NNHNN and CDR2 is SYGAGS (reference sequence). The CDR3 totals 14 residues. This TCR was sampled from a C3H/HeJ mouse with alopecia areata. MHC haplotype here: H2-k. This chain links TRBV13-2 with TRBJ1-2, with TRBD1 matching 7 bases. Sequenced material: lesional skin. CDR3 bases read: TGTGCCAGCGGTGATGCGAGACAGGGCTCC. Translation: CASGDARQGS. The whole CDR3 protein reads CASGDARQGSDYTF.